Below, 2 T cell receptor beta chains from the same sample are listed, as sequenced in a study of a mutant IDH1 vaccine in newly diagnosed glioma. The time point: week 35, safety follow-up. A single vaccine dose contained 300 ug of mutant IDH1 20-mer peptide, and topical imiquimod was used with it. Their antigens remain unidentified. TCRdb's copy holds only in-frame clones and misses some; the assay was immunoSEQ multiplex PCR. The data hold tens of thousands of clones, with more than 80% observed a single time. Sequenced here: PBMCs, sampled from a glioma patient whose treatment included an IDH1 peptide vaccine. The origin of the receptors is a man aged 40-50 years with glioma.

DNA for the CDR3: TGTGCCAGCAGTTTATCGGGGGTAGGGGAGCAGTACTTC. It encodes CASSLSGVGEQYF. The chain uses TRBV6-6 and TRBJ2-7; D might be TRBD2 (6 bases). Germline CDR1 reads MNHNY; CDR2 reads SVGAGI (reference sequence). With 4 bases removed from V and 7 bases from J, the gap between germline ends came to 14 bases. This CDR3 has 13 amino acids.

The CDR3 nucleotides are TGTGCCTGGAGTGTATCAGGAGAGACCCAGTACTTC. Translated: CAWSVSGETQYF. This chain connects TRBV30 to TRBJ2-5; D remains ambiguous. The CDR3 spans 12 residues. V gave up 0 bases and J gave up 4 bases, with 6 bases separating them. Looked up from germline, CDR1 is GTSNPN and CDR2 is SVGIG (reference sequence).